This is a list of T cell receptor beta chains from one sample in a study of T cell responses to AZD1222 COVID-19 vaccine. This table comes from immunoSEQ multiplex PCR, and its TCRdb copy is limited to in-frame clones, with some not included. The profile shows under 150,000 clones, more than 70% of them singletons. Sequencing used peripheral blood, obtained on day 0 of AZD1222 vaccination. These receptors all stem from an adult in good health. CDR3s include the opening cysteine and the closing phenylalanine or tryptophan.

CDR3aa	v_gene	j_gene
CASSLQTGGPGEQPQHF	TRBV5-5	TRBJ1-5
CASSVRGVYEQYF	TRBV5-8	TRBJ2-7
CASSFRENSNQPQHF	TRBV27	TRBJ1-5
CATLESGGAGDTQYF	TRBV5-1	TRBJ2-3
CASSSGQYNEKLFF	TRBV27	TRBJ1-4
CASSEASGFLYTIYF	TRBV2	TRBJ1-3
CASSYQFGNSPLHF	TRBV6-5	TRBJ1-6
CASSLQAANQPQHF	TRBV27	TRBJ1-5
CASRSGTERPEQYF	TRBV5-4	TRBJ2-7
CASSPGIIRDGNQPQHF	TRBV7-9	TRBJ1-5
CASSVETGGGDTQYF	TRBV9	TRBJ2-3
CASSPPGGGRNTIYF	TRBV7-2	TRBJ1-3
CASSLGTTNEKLFF	TRBV5-1	TRBJ1-4
CASKDGTGRNEKLFF	TRBV19	TRBJ1-4
CAWSAGGLAGSGQFF	TRBV30	TRBJ2-1
CASRLLQGSSYEQYF	TRBV5-1	TRBJ2-7
CASSQWGTYEQYF	TRBV4-3	TRBJ2-7
CASSLGDRVSGGEKLFF	TRBV7-9	TRBJ1-4
CASSTGGSYNEQFF	TRBV7-3	TRBJ2-1
CASRRYLTPSTDTQYF	TRBV5-1	TRBJ2-3
CASSPLDGTGTNSPLHF	TRBV18	TRBJ1-6
CASSYDRVAEQYF	TRBV11-2	TRBJ2-7
CASSQDLNTEAFF	TRBV6-5	TRBJ1-1
CASSLDRGASYGYTF	TRBV5-1	TRBJ1-2
CASSQGSGRVENTIYF	TRBV3-1/TRBV3-2	TRBJ1-3
CATKGELPNSPLHF	TRBV24-1	TRBJ1-6
CASSDRRGAEAFF	TRBV25-1	TRBJ1-1
CASSLDFRNGYTF	TRBV7-2	TRBJ1-2
CASSQDLFGPNEKLFF	TRBV4-3	TRBJ1-4
CASSQSPKGKDTQYF	TRBV23-1	TRBJ2-3
CASSGDRGTPPYGYTF	TRBV9	TRBJ1-2
CASSLNWGNEQFF	TRBV27	TRBJ2-1
CASSQWGDRDEAFF	TRBV3-1/TRBV3-2	TRBJ1-1
CASSPPTSYADTQYF	TRBV7-2	TRBJ2-3
CASDRYNEQFF	TRBV30	TRBJ2-1
CASSPGNSGANVLTF	TRBV5-1	TRBJ2-6
CASSLNGGLAGLRQFF	TRBV7-2	TRBJ2-1
CASGRDDRDEQYF	TRBV2	TRBJ2-7
CASSQDWARTNYGYTF	TRBV4-1	TRBJ1-2